Listed here are 14 T cell receptor beta chains from one sample, sequenced in a study of beta chain features in type 1 diabetes. Study-level findings and limits: TCRB CDR3 length was moderately but significantly reduced in all four CD4+ subsets of Type 1 diabetes patients.

Expressed TCRB transcripts were sequenced because the isolated RNA had all been reverse transcribed beforehand. Data came from immunoSEQ multiplex PCR; TCRdb stores just in-frame clones and leaves some out. Seen here are 400,000 or so clones, 8.5% to 10% observed once, and the top ten hold approximately 0.55%. No antigens are known for them. Sequencing was performed on central memory CD4+ T cells from blood. The source of these receptors is a man aged 25 to 45 with type 1 diabetes.

This clone was detected only a few times. V and J are TRBV4-2 and TRBJ1-3, with no clear D. Deletions cut 7 bases from V and 2 bases from J, with 12 bases between. This CDR3 is built from 14 residues. Germline V gene sequence: CDR1 LGHNA, CDR2 YNFKEQ. CDR3 protein: CASTVEGAGNTIYF. Written as DNA, the CDR3 is TGTGCCAGCACCGTTGAGGGTGCTGGAAACACCATATATTTT.

This clone came up a few times. The chain links TRBV28 to TRBJ2-7, with 8 nucleotides matching TRBD1. V shed 7 bases, J shed 5 bases, and the junction held 10 bases outside the gene matches. Germline assignment: CDR1 MDHEN and CDR2 SYDVKM. This CDR3 is built from 14 residues. The CDR3 is CASTNPGGGHEQYF. The CDR3 DNA reads as TGTGCCAGCACCAACCCAGGGGGCGGGCACGAGCAGTACTTC.

V is TRBV6-5 and J is TRBJ1-2, with 8 positions matching TRBD1. Losses at the gene ends were 2 bases for V and 11 bases for J; bases not matched to a gene: 7. The CDR3 covers 13 residues. CDR1 MNHEY and CDR2 SVGAGI come from the germline V gene. Written as DNA, the CDR3 is TGTGCCAGCAGTTACGGGGCAGACAGGGGATACACCTTC. This codes for CASSYGADRGYTF.

This clone was seen many times. Other DNA sequences within the sample encode an identical CDR3. The rearrangement uses TRBV28 and TRBJ2-3; 8 bases fit TRBD1. Germline V CDR1 and CDR2: MDHEN, SYDVKM. V lost 6 bases and J lost 0; bases outside the gene matches: 5. The CDR3 consists of 15 residues. The CDR3 loop is CASSPQGGSTDTQYF. For the CDR3, the DNA is TGTGCCAGCAGCCCACAGGGGGGAAGCACAGATACGCAGTATTTT.

This clone was observed a few times. The chain links TRBV11-1 to TRBJ2-1, with 7 nucleotides matching TRBD1. Trimming took 5 bases from V and 8 from J; bases not matched to a gene: 12. Germline CDR1 reads SGHAT; CDR2 reads FQDESV (reference sequence). CDR3 length: 15 amino acids. The CDR3 region has the DNA TGTGCCAGCAGCCCTCAGACAGGGATAGGCCATGAGCAGTTCTTC. Amino acid sequence: CASSPQTGIGHEQFF.

In this sample, this clone turned up many times. The rearrangement joins TRBV14 to TRBJ2-2, with a weak D call TRBD2 (5 bases). The germline CDR1 and CDR2 sequences are SGHDN and FVKESK. The CDR3 has 16 amino acids. The V end was cut by 1 base, the J end by 4 bases, with 13 bases between. CDR3 sequence (DNA): TGTGCCAGCAGCCAAGCGAGGGATAGGCGCACCGGGGAGCTGTTTTTT. This sequence encodes CASSQARDRRTGELFF.

The chain carries TRBV5-1 and TRBJ2-3; the D is unclear. V gave up 8 bases and J gave up 3 bases, with 13 bases separating them. The CDR3 covers 13 residues. Germline V CDR1 and CDR2: SGHRS, YFSETQ. The CDR3 DNA sequence: TGCGCCAGTGGAATTCAAGGAACAGATACGCAGTATTTT. Translated: CASGIQGTDTQYF.

The chain has TRBV6-1 and TRBJ2-7; D not certain. Trimming cost V 5 bases and J 6 bases, with 17 bases left between them. The CDR3 has 14 amino acids. Germline assignment: CDR1 MNHNS and CDR2 SASEGT. The CDR3 region has the DNA TGTGCCAGCAGTTCAGGACCCTTACCCGGCGAGCAGTACTTC. It encodes CASSSGPLPGEQYF.

This chain links TRBV6-1 with TRBJ2-7; maybe TRBD2 (5 bases). This CDR3 has 13 residues. With 8 bases removed from V and 4 bases from J, the gap between germline ends came to 15 bases. Germline V lookup: CDR1 MNHNS, CDR2 SASEGT. The CDR3 region is CASRGTRYYEQYF. The CDR3 region has the DNA TGTGCCAGCCGTGGAACTAGATATTACGAGCAGTACTTC.

This clone was seen a few times. Here the CDR3 reads CASRSTVDSYEQYF. CDR3 nucleotides: TGTGCCAGCAGGTCGACTGTCGACTCCTACGAGCAGTACTTC. The chain employs TRBV7-9 and TRBJ2-7; the D is unclear. V was clipped by 6 bases and J by 0 bases, with 12 bases between them. Germline loops: CDR1 SEHNR, CDR2 FQNEAQ (reference sequence). This CDR3 is built from 14 residues.

This clone was found a few times. V and J are TRBV14 and TRBJ1-3; 9 bases agree with TRBD1. Germline CDR1 reads SGHDN; CDR2 reads FVKESK. J lost 0 bases, V lost 4 bases, and 1 base had no gene match. This CDR3 is built from 15 residues. CDR3 bases: TGTGCCAGCAGCCGGGACAGGGCCTCTGGAAACACCATATATTTT. Residues: CASSRDRASGNTIYF.

V is TRBV29-1 and J is TRBJ2-5; 9 nucleotides match TRBD2. There are 13 residues in the CDR3. V trimming: 4 bases; J trimming: 4 bases; junction bases outside the gene matches: 4. Germline CDR1 SQVTM, CDR2 ANQGSEA. The CDR3 sequence: CSVGGLAGETQYF. The CDR3, as DNA: TGCAGCGTTGGGGGACTAGCCGGAGAGACCCAGTACTTC. The full variable domain, completed using reference TRBV29-1 and TRBJ2-5, is SAVISQKPSRDICQRGTSLTIQCQVDSQVTMMFWYRQQPGQSLTLIATANQGSEATYESGFVIDKFPISRPNLTFSTLTVSNMSPEDSSIYLCSVGGLAGETQYFGPGTRLLVL.

The chain links TRBV20-1 to TRBJ2-3, with unresolved D. Deletions cut 4 bases from V and 4 bases from J, with 6 bases between. Germline V gives CDR1 DFQATT, CDR2 SNEGSKA (reference sequence). CDR3 length: 11 amino acids. CDR3 in amino acids: CSAMKSDTQYF. The CDR3, as DNA: TGCAGTGCTATGAAGTCAGATACGCAGTATTTT.

This clone was seen ten or more times. The rearrangement joins TRBV18 to TRBJ2-4; perhaps D is TRBD1 or TRBD2 (5 bases each). Germline-derived CDR1 and CDR2 are KGHSH and LQKENI. The CDR3 loop spans 13 amino acids. The ends were cut back, 5 bases at V and 8 bases at J, with 13 bases in the middle. The CDR3 loop is CASSRDPMDIQYF. The CDR3 DNA reads TGTGCCAGCTCAAGGGACCCCATGGACATTCAGTACTTC.